This T cell receptor (beta chain) stems from a study of blood T cell repertoires in COVID-19. Under the authors' procedure: The authors estimated nucleated cell counts from reference gene primer amplification. Here immunoSEQ multiplex PCR was the method, and the copy in TCRdb shows in-frame clones only, minus some. V, J and clone size reflect that table, while D and trimming were determined from the DNA. Of 210,000 or so clones listed, around 91% were seen once; the top ten hold about 5%. This clone was observed once. Between the trimmed V and J ends, which lost 4 bases and 11 bases, there was a span of 14 bases. Looked up from germline, CDR1 is LGHDT and CDR2 is YNNKEL (reference sequence). This CDR3 spans 12 amino acids.

V usage is TRBV3-1 (or the pseudogene TRBV3-2) and J usage is TRBJ1-1, with D possibly TRBD1 on 6 matching bases. Sequenced sample: peripheral blood. This receptor was taken from a middle-aged woman with acute or convalescent COVID-19. The CDR3 DNA sequence: TGTGCCAGCAGCCGCCCGGCAGGGGCGGCTTTCTTT. This encodes CASSRPAGAAFF.